These 16 T cell receptor beta chains share one sample of origin, sequenced in a study of shared clonotypes between healthy human individuals. The table came from immunoSEQ multiplex PCR; TCRdb's copy has only in-frame clones and leaves some out. Of 97,000 or so clones in the sample, approximately 51% are singletons; the top ten hold more than 13%. The source material was PBMCs. Receptors were obtained from a middle-aged woman in good health. Some clones in this sample may be carry-over from other donors' samples.

On this clone: A much larger clone sits a single nucleotide away, making a read error possible. The CDR3 DNA follows: TGCAGCGTTGGGAGGGTCGACAGGCCCTACGGGCAGTACTTC. Its protein product is CSVGRVDRPYGQYF. The chain has TRBV29-1 and TRBJ2-7; D may correspond to TRBD1 or TRBD2 (6 bases each). This CDR3 contains 14 residues. Germline assignment: CDR1 SQVTM and CDR2 ANQGSEA.

On this clone: This is likely an artifact of a read error, given a far larger clone one base away. Within the sample, other DNA sequences also encode this same CDR3. V is TRBV28 and J is TRBJ2-7; the D gene could be TRBD1 or TRBD2 (5 bases each). The CDR3 is made up of 14 amino acids. Trimming removed 5 bases at V and 7 bases at J, with 18 bases between. Germline CDR1 is MDHEN and CDR2 is SYDVKM. Written as DNA, the CDR3 is TGTGCCAGCAGTATATCCGGGACCTTAGCTGAGCAGTACTTC. Translation gives CASSISGTLAEQYF.

In its sample, this clone was seen many times. This sequence joins TRBV5-1 and TRBJ2-7; 7 nucleotides align to TRBD1. Germline V gives CDR1 SGHRS, CDR2 YFSETQ. The CDR3 consists of 18 residues. The trim removed 0 bases at V and 1 base at J, leaving 13 bases unmatched. As DNA, the CDR3 is TGCGCCAGCAGCTTGGGACCCTCTGGACAGGCCCAGTCCTACGAGCAGTACTTC. This sequence encodes CASSLGPSGQAQSYEQYF. The full variable domain, completed using reference TRBV5-1 and TRBJ2-7, is KAGVTQTPRYLIKTRGQQVTLSCSPISGHRSVSWYQQTPGQGLQFLFEYFSETQRNKGNFPGRFSGRQFSNSRSEMNVSTLELGDSALYLCASSLGPSGQAQSYEQYFGPGTRLTVT.

This clone was recorded a few times. Mismatch with germline at one junction end may stem from a read error. V gene TRBV5-1 combines with J gene TRBJ2-7; 9 bases are shared with TRBD2. The CDR3 extends over 14 amino acids. Germline CDR1 is SGHRS and CDR2 is YFSETQ. CDR3 in amino acids: CASNSGSLSHEQYF. The DNA for the CDR3 is TGCGCCAGCAATAGCGGGAGTCTCTCCCACGAGCAGTACTTC. Full variable domain (remainder filled in from reference TRBV5-1 and TRBJ2-7): KAGVTQTPRYLIKTRGQQVTLSCSPISGHRSVSWYQQTPGQGLQFLFEYFSETQRNKGNFPGRFSGRQFSNSRSEMNVSTLELGDSALYLCASNSGSLSHEQYFGPGTRLTVT.

The V and J genes are TRBV30 and TRBJ1-1; possible D gene TRBD1, 5 bases. The V and J ends lost 4 bases and 4 bases respectively, with 10 bases between them. The CDR3 totals 12 residues. The germline V gene has CDR1 GTSNPN and CDR2 SVGIG (reference sequence). The CDR3 reads CAWNGGSTEAFF. The CDR3 DNA follows: TGTGCCTGGAATGGGGGATCCACTGAAGCTTTCTTT. Combining the CDR3 with reference TRBV30 and TRBJ1-1 gives the whole variable domain SQTIHQWPATLVQPVGSPLSLECTVEGTSNPNLYWYRQAAGRGLQLLFYSVGIGQISSEVPQNLSASRPQDRQFILSSKKLLLSDSGFYLCAWNGGSTEAFFGQGTRLTVV.

The CDR3 DNA follows: TGTGCCAGCAGCTTGGGGGGACTAGCGGCCGAGCAGTACTTC. It codes for CASSLGGLAAEQYF. The chain carries TRBV7-9 and TRBJ2-7, with 11 positions matching TRBD2. Per germline, CDR1 SEHNR and CDR2 FQNEAQ (reference sequence). The CDR3 runs 14 residues. V was clipped by 3 bases and J by 6 bases; unmatched bases: 4.

This clone showed up just a few times. The chain recombines TRBV5-4 with TRBJ2-3; a weak D match, TRBD1 (5 bases). The CDR3 has 13 residues. The V end was cut by 3 bases, the J end by 4 bases, with 9 bases between. Germline values: CDR1 SGHNT, CDR2 YYREEE (reference sequence). The CDR3 DNA reads TGTGCCAGCAGCTCCCAGGGTGCAGATACGCAGTATTTT. As protein: CASSSQGADTQYF.

The rearrangement links TRBV5-1 to TRBJ2-5; 9 positions match TRBD1. With the DNA end fitting TRBJ2-7 better, the J assignment may be wrong. The CDR3 is 17 residues long. CDR1 and CDR2 (germline): SGHRS, YFSETQ. The DNA of the CDR3 is TGCGCCAGCAGCTTGGGACAGGGGGAGACTTATTACTACGAGCAGTACTTC. Translating gives CASSLGQGETYYYEQYF.

As for this clone: A single base separates this from a much larger clone, so it may be a read error. Other DNA sequences in this specimen translate into the identical CDR3. The chain recombines TRBV6-6 with TRBJ2-4; D is perhaps TRBD1 (6 bases). Germline-derived CDR1 and CDR2 are MNHNY and SVGAGI (reference sequence). The V end was cut by 2 bases, the J end by 8 bases, with 10 bases between. The CDR3 sequence is 13 residues long. The CDR3 DNA is TGTGCCAGCAGTTACCTATCAGGGGACATTCAGTACTTC. It translates to CASSYLSGDIQYF.

The rearrangement joins TRBV5-5 to TRBJ2-3, with 10 bases that match TRBD2. CDR3 size: 19 residues. J was trimmed by 2 bases and V by 4 bases; bases with no gene match: 16. From germline, CDR1 is SGHKS and CDR2 YYEKEE (reference sequence). CDR3 DNA: TGTGCCAGCAGCCAACAGGAGGCTAGCGGGAGTGGGGACACAGATACGCAGTATTTT. It is translated as CASSQQEASGSGDTDTQYF.

The table lists this clone with a few counts. The CDR3 nucleotides are TGTGCCAGCAGTGAAAGGGGAAATTCACCCCTCCACTTT. It yields the protein CASSERGNSPLHF. V and J are TRBV6-1 and TRBJ1-6, with a weak D call TRBD1 (5 bases). V shed 2 bases and J shed 7 bases, with 6 bases lying between them. The CDR3 covers 13 residues. Looked up from germline, CDR1 is MNHNS and CDR2 is SASEGT.

Note on this clone: With only one base between it and a far larger clone, this is likely a read error. The CDR3 sequence: CASSPGIGLSGANVLTF. In nucleotides, the CDR3 is TGTGCCAGCAGTCCTGGGATAGGGCTATCTGGGGCCAACGTCCTGACTTTC. The chain couples TRBV27 to TRBJ2-6; D is unclear. Germline CDR1 MNHEY, CDR2 SMNVEV (reference sequence). The CDR3 runs to 17 residues. Trimming left V 5 bases short and J 1 base short, with 15 bases between.

V usage is TRBV2 and J usage is TRBJ2-1; the D gene is possibly TRBD2 (5 bases). The CDR3 extends over 16 amino acids. Looked up from germline, CDR1 is SNHLY and CDR2 is FYNNEI. The V end lost 7 bases, the J end lost 2 bases, and 18 bases lay between the germline ends. In nucleotides, the CDR3 is TGTGCCAGCACGGTGTCTGCGGGCTTAGCCTACAATGAGCAGTTCTTC. Residues: CASTVSAGLAYNEQFF.

This chain uses TRBV2 with TRBJ2-2, with 7 bases identical to TRBD2. The V segment lost 7 bases and the J segment 2 bases; nucleotides outside the gene matches: 4. Germline values: CDR1 SNHLY, CDR2 FYNNEI. The CDR3 runs to 14 residues. CDR3 in amino acids: CASKAGENTGELFF. DNA of the CDR3: TGTGCCAGCAAGGCGGGAGAAAACACCGGGGAGCTGTTTTTT.

Ten or more counts support this clone. The CDR3 reads CASSRTSGRLYNEQFF. The CDR3 DNA follows: TGTGCCAGCAGCCGGACTAGCGGGAGACTCTACAATGAGCAGTTCTTC. The chain carries TRBV28 and TRBJ2-1; 13 bases map to TRBD2. V trimming: 6 bases; J trimming: 3 bases; junction bases outside the gene matches: 5. Germline assignment: CDR1 MDHEN and CDR2 SYDVKM. There are 16 residues in the CDR3.

DNA for the CDR3: TGTGCCAGCAGTTCCGGACTAGCCGGCGGGGAGCTGTTTTTT. Encoded protein: CASSSGLAGGELFF. V is TRBV27 and J is TRBJ2-2; 8 bases match TRBD2. This CDR3 comprises 14 residues. With V trimmed by 4 bases and J by 7 bases, 5 bases remained unmatched. CDR1 and CDR2 from the germline V gene are MNHEY and SMNVEV (reference sequence).